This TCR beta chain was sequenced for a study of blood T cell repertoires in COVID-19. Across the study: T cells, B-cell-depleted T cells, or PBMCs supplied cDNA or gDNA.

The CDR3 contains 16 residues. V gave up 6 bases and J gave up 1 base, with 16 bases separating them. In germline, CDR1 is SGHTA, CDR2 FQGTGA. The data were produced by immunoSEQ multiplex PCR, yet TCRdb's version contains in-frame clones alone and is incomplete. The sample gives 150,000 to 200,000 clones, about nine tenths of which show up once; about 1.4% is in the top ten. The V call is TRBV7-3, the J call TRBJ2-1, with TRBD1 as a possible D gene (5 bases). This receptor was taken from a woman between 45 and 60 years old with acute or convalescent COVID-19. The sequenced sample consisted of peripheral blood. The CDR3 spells CASSPNTGPSYNEQFF. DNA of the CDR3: TGTGCCAGCAGTCCTAACACAGGTCCTTCCTACAATGAGCAGTTCTTC.